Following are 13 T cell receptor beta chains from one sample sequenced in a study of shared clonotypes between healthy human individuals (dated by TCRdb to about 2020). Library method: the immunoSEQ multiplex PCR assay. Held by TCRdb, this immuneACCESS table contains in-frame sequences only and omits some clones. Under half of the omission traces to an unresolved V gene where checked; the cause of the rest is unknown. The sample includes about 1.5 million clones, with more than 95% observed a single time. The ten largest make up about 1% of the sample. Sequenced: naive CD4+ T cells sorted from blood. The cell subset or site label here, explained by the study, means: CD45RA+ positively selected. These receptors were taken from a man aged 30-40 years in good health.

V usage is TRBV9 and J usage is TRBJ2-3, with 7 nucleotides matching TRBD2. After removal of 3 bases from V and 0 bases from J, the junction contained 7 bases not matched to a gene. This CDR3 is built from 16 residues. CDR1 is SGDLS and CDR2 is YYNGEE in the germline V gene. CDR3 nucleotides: TGTGCCAGCAGCGCGAGGAGCGGGATAAGCACAGATACGCAGTATTTT. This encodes CASSARSGISTDTQYF. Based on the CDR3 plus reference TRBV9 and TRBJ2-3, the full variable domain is DSGVTQTPKHLITATGQRVTLRCSPRSGDLSVYWYQQSLDQGLQFLIQYYNGEERAKGNILERFSAQQFPDLHSELNLSSLELGDSALYFCASSARSGISTDTQYFGPGTRLTVL.

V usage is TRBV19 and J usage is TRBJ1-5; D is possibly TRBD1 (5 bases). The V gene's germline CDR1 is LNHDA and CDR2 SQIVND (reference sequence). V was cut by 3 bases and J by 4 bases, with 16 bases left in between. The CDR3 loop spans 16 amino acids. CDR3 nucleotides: TGTGCCAGTAGTATGCAGAAGGGGCCGGGAAATCAGCCCCAGCATTTT. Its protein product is CASSMQKGPGNQPQHF.

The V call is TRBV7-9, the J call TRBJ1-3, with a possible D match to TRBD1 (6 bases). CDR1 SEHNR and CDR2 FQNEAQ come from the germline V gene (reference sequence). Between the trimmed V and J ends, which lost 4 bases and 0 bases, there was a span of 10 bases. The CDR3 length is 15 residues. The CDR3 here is CASSSDRNSGNTIYF. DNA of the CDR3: TGTGCCAGCAGCTCCGACAGGAACTCTGGAAACACCATATATTTT.

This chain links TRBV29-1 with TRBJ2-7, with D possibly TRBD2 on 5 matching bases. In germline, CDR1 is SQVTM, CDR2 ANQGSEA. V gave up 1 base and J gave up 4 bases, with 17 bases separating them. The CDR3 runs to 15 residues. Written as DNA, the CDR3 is TGCAGCGTTGAAGTAAGGCGAGGGTTTGGGTACGAGCAGTACTTC. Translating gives CSVEVRRGFGYEQYF.

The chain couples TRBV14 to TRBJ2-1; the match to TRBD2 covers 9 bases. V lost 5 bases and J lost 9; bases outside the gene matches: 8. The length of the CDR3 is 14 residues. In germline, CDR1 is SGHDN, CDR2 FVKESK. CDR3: CASSSGTSFGEQFF. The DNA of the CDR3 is TGTGCCAGCAGCTCCGGGACTAGCTTTGGTGAGCAGTTCTTC.

CDR3 region: CASSLALQSSYEQYF. The CDR3 nucleotides are TGCGCCAGCAGCTTGGCCCTACAGAGCTCCTACGAGCAGTACTTC. The rearrangement uses TRBV5-1 and TRBJ2-7; D unclear. The CDR3 is 15 residues long. Per germline, CDR1 SGHRS and CDR2 YFSETQ. Trimming removed 0 bases at V and 0 bases at J, with 10 bases between.

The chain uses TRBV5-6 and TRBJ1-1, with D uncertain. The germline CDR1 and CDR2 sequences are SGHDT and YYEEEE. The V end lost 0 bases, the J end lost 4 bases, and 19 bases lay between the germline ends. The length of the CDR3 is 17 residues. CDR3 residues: CASSLGLQRSGVTEAFF. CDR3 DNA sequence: TGTGCCAGCAGCTTGGGATTACAGAGGTCCGGGGTCACTGAAGCTTTCTTT.

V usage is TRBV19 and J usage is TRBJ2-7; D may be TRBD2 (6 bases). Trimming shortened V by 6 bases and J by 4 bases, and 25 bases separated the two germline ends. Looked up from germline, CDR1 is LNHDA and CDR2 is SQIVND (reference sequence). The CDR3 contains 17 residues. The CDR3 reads CASSQVGGVAAGYEQYF. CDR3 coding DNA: TGTGCCAGTAGCCAGGTGGGCGGGGTAGCGGCGGGATACGAGCAGTACTTC.

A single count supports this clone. CDR3 DNA sequence: TGCGCCAGCAGCTTGGGGGTGTCCAATTCACCCCTCCACTTT. Translated, it gives CASSLGVSNSPLHF. J is TRBJ1-6 and V is TRBV5-1; D unclear. The CDR3 consists of 14 residues. Germline CDR1 reads SGHRS; CDR2 reads YFSETQ. V was trimmed by 0 bases and J by 7 bases, leaving 8 bases between them.

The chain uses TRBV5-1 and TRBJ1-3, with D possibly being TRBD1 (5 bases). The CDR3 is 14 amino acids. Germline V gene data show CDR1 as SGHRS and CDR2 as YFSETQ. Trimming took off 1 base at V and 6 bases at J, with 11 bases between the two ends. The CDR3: CASSLMGRENTIYF. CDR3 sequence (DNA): TGCGCCAGCAGCTTGATGGGGCGTGAAAACACCATATATTTT.

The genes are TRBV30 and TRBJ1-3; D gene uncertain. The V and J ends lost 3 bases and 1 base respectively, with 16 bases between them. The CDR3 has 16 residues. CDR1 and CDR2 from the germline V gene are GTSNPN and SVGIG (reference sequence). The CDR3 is CAWSGTHSRSGNTIYF. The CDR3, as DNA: TGTGCCTGGAGCGGTACGCACAGCAGGTCTGGAAACACCATATATTTT.

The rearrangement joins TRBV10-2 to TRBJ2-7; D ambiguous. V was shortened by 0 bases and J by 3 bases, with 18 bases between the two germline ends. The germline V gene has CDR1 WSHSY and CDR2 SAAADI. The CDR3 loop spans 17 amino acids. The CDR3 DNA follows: TGCGCCAGCAGTGAGTCGGGCCCGGAGAGTTACTACTACGAGCAGTACTTC. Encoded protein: CASSESGPESYYYEQYF.

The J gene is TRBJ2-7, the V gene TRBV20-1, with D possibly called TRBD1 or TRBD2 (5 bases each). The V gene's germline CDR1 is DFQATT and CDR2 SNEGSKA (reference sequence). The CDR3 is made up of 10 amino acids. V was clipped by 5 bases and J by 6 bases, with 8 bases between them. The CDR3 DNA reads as TGCAGTGCTGGGACCCTCGAGCAGTACTTC. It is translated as CSAGTLEQYF.